The clone carrying this T cell receptor (beta chain) has only a few counts. The data were obtained in a study of patients and donors after allogeneic stem cell transplantation. TCRdb re-called the RT-PCR reads through MiXCR, storing one row per CDR3 protein. The table records tens of thousands of distinct CDR3 sequences, 40% to 60% of them present only once. Germline CDR1 and CDR2: SQVTM and ANQGSEA. CDR3 length: 14 amino acids. V was clipped by 4 bases and J by 6 bases; unmatched bases: 8. Material for sequencing was blood, either unsorted or a sorted T cell fraction (not recorded which). The sequence was obtained from a human donor who was either an allogeneic HSCT recipient or a stem cell or donor lymphocyte infusion donor (not recorded which). It is not recorded whose cells these are; they may come from a transplant donor. The chain has TRBV29-1 and TRBJ1-5, with 8 positions matching TRBD1. CDR3 residues: CSVAGTGSTQPQHF. Written as DNA, the CDR3 is TGCAGCGTTGCAGGGACAGGTTCGACTCAGCCCCAGCATTTT.